This passage covers 16 T cell receptor beta chains from one sample sequenced in a study of blood T cells in healthy people across ages. A J-beta primer mix and a sample-barcoded 5' primer were used in a second PCR of roughly 6 to 12 cycles. TCRdb re-called the 5' RACE reads through MiXCR, storing one row per CDR3 protein. The sample has roughly 1.4 million distinct CDR3 sequences, approximately 59% seen once; the top ten hold 6.7%. The sample comprised blood. The receptors derive from a young man in good health.

The chain carries TRBV5-1 and TRBJ2-1; D gene ambiguous. The V end was cut by 0 bases, the J end by 6 bases, with 7 bases between. Germline V gene sequence: CDR1 SGHRS, CDR2 YFSETQ. This CDR3 has 13 amino acids. The CDR3 loop is CASSLDSLNEQFF. The CDR3, as DNA: TGCGCCAGCAGCTTGGACAGCCTCAATGAGCAGTTCTTC.

The rearrangement joins TRBV5-1 to TRBJ2-7, with 7 positions matching TRBD2. Germline V gene sequence: CDR1 SGHRS, CDR2 YFSETQ. Losses at the gene ends were 4 bases for V and 6 bases for J; bases not matched to a gene: 10. The CDR3 sequence is 14 residues long. As DNA, the CDR3 is TGCGCCAGCAGCCGAGCGGGAAACGTTGCCGAGCAGTACTTC. This sequence encodes CASSRAGNVAEQYF.

The chain links TRBV12-3 or TRBV12-4 to TRBJ2-3, with D possibly TRBD2 on 5 matching bases. There are 13 residues in the CDR3. V lost 5 bases and J 6 bases, leaving 12 bases between the germline ends. The CDR3: CASSLQEEDTQYF. In DNA form, the CDR3 reads TGTGCCAGCAGTCTGCAGGAGGAGGATACGCAGTATTTT.

V is TRBV4-2 and J is TRBJ2-7; D is possibly TRBD2 (5 bases). CDR1 is LGHNA and CDR2 is YNFKEQ in the germline V gene. The CDR3 runs to 15 residues. The ends were cut back, 2 bases at V and 1 base at J, with 12 bases in the middle. This CDR3 reads CASSQNNRGSYEQYF. CDR3 DNA: TGTGCCAGCAGCCAAAACAACCGGGGATCCTACGAGCAGTACTTC.

The chain recombines TRBV12-3 or TRBV12-4 with TRBJ1-6; D is uncertain. Deletions cut 7 bases from V and 7 bases from J, with 14 bases between. This CDR3 is 14 amino acids long. The CDR3 region has the DNA TGTGCCAGCATTTTCCAGTCGGGGAATTCACCCCTCCACTTT. It specifies CASIFQSGNSPLHF.

The chain employs TRBV3-1 and TRBJ2-7; D might be TRBD1 or TRBD2, each matching 5 bases. The CDR3 loop spans 14 amino acids. With 4 bases removed from V and 4 bases from J, the gap between germline ends came to 14 bases. Germline CDR1 is LGHDT and CDR2 is YNNKEL (reference sequence). The CDR3 spells CASSRDGPPYEQYF. As DNA, the CDR3 is TGTGCCAGCAGCCGGGACGGCCCTCCTTACGAGCAGTACTTC.

The CDR3 sequence: CSVEGVTGRQETQYF. For the CDR3, the DNA is TGCAGCGTTGAAGGAGTAACGGGGAGGCAAGAGACCCAGTACTTC. This chain links TRBV29-1 with TRBJ2-5; D is perhaps TRBD2 (6 bases). In germline, CDR1 is SQVTM, CDR2 ANQGSEA. Deletions cut 1 base from V and 2 bases from J, with 14 bases between. This CDR3 contains 15 residues.

For this clonotype: One junction end disagrees with the germline gene, perhaps due to a read error. This rearrangement joins TRBV9 to TRBJ2-1; D is unclear. The J call could be wrong; TRBJ2-7 is a better fit for the DNA end. The CDR3 consists of 16 residues. Germline loops: CDR1 SGDLS, CDR2 YYNGEE. Here the CDR3 reads CASSPMGSAATYEQYF. The CDR3 DNA follows: TGTGCCAGCAGCCCGATGGGGTCGGCCGCTACCTATGAGCAGTACTTC.

V and J are TRBV4-3 and TRBJ2-3; 12 bases fit TRBD2. The V and J ends lost 0 bases and 4 bases, in that order; junction bases with no gene match: 8. Germline values: CDR1 LGHNA, CDR2 YSLEER. The CDR3 has 18 residues. Written as DNA, the CDR3 is TGCGCCAGCAGCCAAGAACAGGGGGGACTAGCGGGTGCAGATACGCAGTATTTT. Amino acids: CASSQEQGGLAGADTQYF.

The chain employs TRBV20-1 and TRBJ2-7; no reliable D call. V lost 2 bases to trimming and J lost 3 bases, with 11 bases between them. The V gene's germline CDR1 is DFQATT and CDR2 SNEGSKA (reference sequence). This CDR3 spans 13 amino acids. DNA for the CDR3: TGCAGTGCTAGATTGGCTGGTCTCTACGAGCAGTACTTC. Translation: CSARLAGLYEQYF.

The chain employs TRBV7-9 and TRBJ2-5; unclear D gene. The DNA matches TRBJ2-7 better at its end, which makes the J call doubtful. Germline lookup yields CDR1 SEHNR and CDR2 FQNEAQ (reference sequence). CDR3 length: 16 residues. Here the CDR3 reads CASSFVQNSVFHEQYF. CDR3 nucleotide sequence: TGTGCCAGCAGCTTTGTGCAAAACTCCGTGTTTCACGAGCAGTACTTC.

In its sample, this clonotype was seen a few times. The chain couples TRBV7-2 to TRBJ2-3, with TRBD2 identical over 9 bases. This CDR3 spans 17 amino acids. Germline assignment: CDR1 SGHTA and CDR2 FQGNSA. The junction had 7 bases not matched to a gene; V was cut back by 3 bases and J by 0 bases. Here the CDR3 DNA reads TGTGCCAGCAGCTTCAGTAGCGGGGGCTCTAGCACAGATACGCAGTATTTT. This gives the protein CASSFSSGGSSTDTQYF.

The V gene is TRBV7-6, the J gene TRBJ2-5; perhaps TRBD2 as D (5 bases). CDR3 length: 15 amino acids. Germline CDR1 SGHVS, CDR2 FNYEAQ. With 4 bases removed from V and 2 bases from J, the gap between germline ends came to 14 bases. The CDR3 DNA follows: TGTGCCAGCAGCTCCCCCAAAGGCGGGCAAGAGACCCAGTACTTC. This sequence encodes CASSSPKGGQETQYF.

The rearrangement links TRBV20-1 to TRBJ2-1, with 13 nucleotides matching TRBD2. The J call may be mistaken, given a closer DNA end match to TRBJ2-7. This CDR3 is built from 18 residues. Germline CDR1 is DFQATT and CDR2 is SNEGSKA (reference sequence). Written as DNA, the CDR3 is TGCAGTGCTAGGTCGGGACTAGCGGGACCAGCGGATTACAATGAGCAGTACTTC. This codes for CSARSGLAGPADYNEQYF.

This sequence joins TRBV29-1 and TRBJ2-7; D gene uncertain. Trimming left V 7 bases short and J 0 bases short, with 13 bases between. The CDR3 totals 13 residues. In germline, CDR1 is SQVTM, CDR2 ANQGSEA. The CDR3 sequence: CSAFFASSYEQYF. In DNA, the CDR3 is TGCAGCGCTTTCTTCGCGAGCTCCTACGAGCAGTACTTC.

The gene calls are TRBV12-3 or TRBV12-4 and TRBJ1-1; 7 bases agree with TRBD1. The CDR3 sequence is 16 residues long. V was clipped by 3 bases and J by 0 bases; unmatched bases: 7. CDR3 DNA sequence: TGTGCCAGCAGTTTTAGTTTAGGGACAGTGAACACTGAAGCTTTCTTT. This translates into CASSFSLGTVNTEAFF.